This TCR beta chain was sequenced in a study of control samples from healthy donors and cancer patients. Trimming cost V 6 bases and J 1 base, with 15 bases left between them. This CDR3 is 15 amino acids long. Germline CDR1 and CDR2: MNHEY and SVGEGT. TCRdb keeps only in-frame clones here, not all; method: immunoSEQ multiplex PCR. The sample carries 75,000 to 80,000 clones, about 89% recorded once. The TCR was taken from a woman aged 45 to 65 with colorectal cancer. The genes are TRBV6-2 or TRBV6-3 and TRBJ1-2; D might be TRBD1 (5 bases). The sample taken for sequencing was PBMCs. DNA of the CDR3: TGTGCCAGCAGCCGACCTTTGCAGGGTAACTATGGCTACACCTTC. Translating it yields CASSRPLQGNYGYTF.